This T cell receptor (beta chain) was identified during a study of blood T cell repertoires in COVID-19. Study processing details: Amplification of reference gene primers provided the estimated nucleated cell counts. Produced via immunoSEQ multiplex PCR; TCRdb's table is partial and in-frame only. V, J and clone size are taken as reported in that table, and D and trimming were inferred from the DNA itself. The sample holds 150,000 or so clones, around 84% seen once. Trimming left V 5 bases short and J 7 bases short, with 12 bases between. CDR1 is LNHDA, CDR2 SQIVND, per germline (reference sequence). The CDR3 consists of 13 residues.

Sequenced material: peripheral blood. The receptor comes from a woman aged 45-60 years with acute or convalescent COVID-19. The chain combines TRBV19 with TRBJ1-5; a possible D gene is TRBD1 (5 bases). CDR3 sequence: CASSRGVRQPQHF. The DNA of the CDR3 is TGTGCCAGTAGTCGGGGGGTGAGGCAGCCCCAGCATTTT.